The 16 T cell receptor beta chains below all came from one sample that was sequenced in a study of CD8+ T cells in alopecia areata. The sequencing template was cDNA reverse transcribed from extracted RNA. Profiling relied on immunoSEQ multiplex PCR, and the TCRdb table lists in-frame clones only, not all of them. Counted here are roughly 100,000 clones, roughly 53% occurring once; the ten biggest clones make up about 8.8%. Source material: CD4+ T cells sorted from blood. These receptor sequences come from a human donor in good health.

The V and J genes are TRBV29-1 and TRBJ2-1; perhaps TRBD2 as D (5 bases). Trimming removed 5 bases at V and 5 bases at J, with 16 bases between. Germline V gene sequence: CDR1 SQVTM, CDR2 ANQGSEA. The CDR3 loop spans 14 amino acids. CDR3 in DNA: TGCAGCGTTCGAGTCGGGGTAGGGCACAATGAGCAGTTCTTC. Translating it yields CSVRVGVGHNEQFF.

This clone was counted a few times. The chain joins TRBV4-1 to TRBJ2-3, with a possible D match to TRBD2 (6 bases). V dropped 6 bases and J dropped 1 base, with 17 bases sitting between them. The CDR3 covers 16 residues. Per germline, CDR1 MGHRA and CDR2 YSYEKL. The CDR3 region has the DNA TGCGCCAGCAGTCCAGCATGGGGGGTCCGCACAGATACGCAGTATTTT. As protein: CASSPAWGVRTDTQYF.

This clone was recorded at least ten times. The chain couples TRBV11-2 to TRBJ2-5; D remains unclear. Germline assignment: CDR1 SGHAT and CDR2 FQNNGV. Trimming stripped 4 bases from V and 2 bases from J, with 11 bases between. The CDR3 length is 14 residues. Written as DNA, the CDR3 is TGTGCCAGCAGCTCACGGCGGCCGCAAGAGACCCAGTACTTC. It is translated as CASSSRRPQETQYF. The full variable domain, its missing parts supplied by reference TRBV11-2 and TRBJ2-5, is EAGVAQSPRYKIIEKRQSVAFWCNPISGHATLYWYQQILGQGPKLLIQFQNNGVVDDSQLPKDRFSAERLKGVDSTLKIQPAKLEDSAVYLCASSSRRPQETQYFGPGTRLLVL.

In its sample, this clone was seen many times. The chain is built from TRBV28 and TRBJ1-5; D uncertain. Looked up from germline, CDR1 is MDHEN and CDR2 is SYDVKM. This CDR3 has 14 residues. V was cut by 3 bases and J by 3 bases, with 9 bases left in between. The CDR3 DNA sequence: TGTGCCAGCAGTTTTTACAGACCCAATCAGCCCCAGCATTTT. Translation gives CASSFYRPNQPQHF.

The genes are TRBV25-1 and TRBJ2-3, with D hard to call. Germline assignment: CDR1 MGHDK and CDR2 SYGVNS. This CDR3 region has 11 residues. Deletions cut 2 bases from V and 5 bases from J, with 2 bases between. DNA for the CDR3: TGTGCCAGCAGTGAAAGAGATACGCAGTATTTT. Translation gives CASSERDTQYF.

The J gene is TRBJ2-2, the V gene TRBV4-2; the D gene is possibly TRBD2 (5 bases). Germline V gene lookup returns CDR1 LGHNA and CDR2 YNFKEQ. Deletions cut 4 bases from V and 5 bases from J, with 8 bases between. This CDR3 region has 13 residues. Here the CDR3 reads CASSLRLTGELFF. As DNA, the CDR3 is TGTGCCAGCAGCCTCCGACTAACCGGGGAGCTGTTTTTT.

The chain uses TRBV30 and TRBJ1-5, with a weak D call TRBD1 (5 bases). This CDR3 is 13 amino acids long. With 2 bases removed from V and 3 bases from J, the gap between germline ends came to 8 bases. Germline V gives CDR1 GTSNPN, CDR2 SVGIG (reference sequence). The CDR3 reads CAWSKGTNQPQHF. Written as DNA, the CDR3 is TGTGCCTGGAGTAAAGGGACCAATCAGCCCCAGCATTTT.

The chain recombines TRBV5-4 with TRBJ2-3; 7 bases fit TRBD1. The CDR3 runs 17 residues. The V gene end was trimmed by 1 base and the J gene end by 5 bases; junction bases not matched to a gene: 13. Germline V lookup: CDR1 SGHNT, CDR2 YYREEE (reference sequence). CDR3 bases: TGTGCCAGCAGCTTGCAAGGCTTGGTAGGGGGCAAAGATACGCAGTATTTT. It specifies CASSLQGLVGGKDTQYF.

This clone was counted between two and nine times. V and J are TRBV7-9 and TRBJ1-5; D gene uncertain. In germline, CDR1 is SEHNR, CDR2 FQNEAQ (reference sequence). The CDR3 has 13 residues. The V end lost 5 bases, the J end lost 5 bases, and 10 bases lay between the germline ends. The DNA of the CDR3 is TGTGCCAGCAGCCGTCTGGCGGATCAGCCCCAGCATTTT. It is translated as CASSRLADQPQHF.

The chain has TRBV15 and TRBJ2-4; D gene uncertain. The germline gives CDR1 LNHNV, CDR2 YYDKDF (reference sequence). The CDR3 runs 13 residues. V gave up 0 bases and J gave up 9 bases, with 9 bases separating them. This CDR3 reads CATSRDRSSIQYF. The CDR3 DNA sequence: TGTGCCACCAGCAGAGATCGGTCGAGCATTCAGTACTTC.

The chain combines TRBV29-1 with TRBJ2-1; TRBD2 matches at 13 bases. The CDR3 length is 16 residues. V lost 7 bases, J lost 7 bases, and 13 bases stayed unmatched. The germline gives CDR1 SQVTM, CDR2 ANQGSEA. The CDR3 is CSATIWTSGGRNEQFF. The CDR3 DNA reads as TGCAGCGCCACCATCTGGACTAGCGGGGGTAGGAATGAGCAGTTCTTC.

The chain uses TRBV14 and TRBJ2-5; D gene ambiguous. CDR1 and CDR2 from the germline V gene are SGHDN and FVKESK. The CDR3 totals 12 residues. The V end lost 0 bases, the J end lost 7 bases, and 6 bases lay between the germline ends. The CDR3 reads CASSQDPRTQYF. The CDR3 bases are TGTGCCAGCAGCCAAGATCCGAGGACCCAGTACTTC.

The chain joins TRBV28 to TRBJ1-2; no reliable D call. The CDR3 consists of 12 residues. Germline V CDR1 and CDR2: MDHEN, SYDVKM. V shed 5 bases and J shed 3 bases, with 7 bases lying between them. The CDR3 DNA sequence: TGTGCCAGCAGTGATATCCACTATGGCTACACCTTC. This codes for CASSDIHYGYTF.

V is TRBV29-1 and J is TRBJ2-7; D gene unclear. This CDR3 region has 13 residues. Germline V gives CDR1 SQVTM, CDR2 ANQGSEA. Trimming shortened V by 4 bases and J by 0 bases, and 10 bases separated the two germline ends. CDR3 in amino acids: CSVARSLSYEQYF. CDR3 sequence (DNA): TGCAGCGTTGCCAGGAGCCTCTCCTACGAGCAGTACTTC.

This clone occurred once. The chain employs TRBV4-1 and TRBJ2-5; TRBD1 is a possible D gene (6 bases). The J call may be in error: the DNA end matches TRBJ2-7 better. The CDR3 runs 18 residues. From germline, CDR1 is MGHRA and CDR2 YSYEKL. The CDR3 DNA sequence: TGCGCCAGCAGCCAAGATTCGTCGGGGTGGGGGCGATCCTACGAGCAGTACTTC. Amino acids: CASSQDSSGWGRSYEQYF.

The J gene is TRBJ2-5, the V gene TRBV5-1; D gene unclear. With 2 bases removed from V and 2 bases from J, the gap between germline ends came to 4 bases. This CDR3 has 12 amino acids. The V gene's germline CDR1 is SGHRS and CDR2 YFSETQ. CDR3 DNA sequence: TGCGCCAGCAGCTTCTTACAAGAGACCCAGTACTTC. As protein: CASSFLQETQYF.